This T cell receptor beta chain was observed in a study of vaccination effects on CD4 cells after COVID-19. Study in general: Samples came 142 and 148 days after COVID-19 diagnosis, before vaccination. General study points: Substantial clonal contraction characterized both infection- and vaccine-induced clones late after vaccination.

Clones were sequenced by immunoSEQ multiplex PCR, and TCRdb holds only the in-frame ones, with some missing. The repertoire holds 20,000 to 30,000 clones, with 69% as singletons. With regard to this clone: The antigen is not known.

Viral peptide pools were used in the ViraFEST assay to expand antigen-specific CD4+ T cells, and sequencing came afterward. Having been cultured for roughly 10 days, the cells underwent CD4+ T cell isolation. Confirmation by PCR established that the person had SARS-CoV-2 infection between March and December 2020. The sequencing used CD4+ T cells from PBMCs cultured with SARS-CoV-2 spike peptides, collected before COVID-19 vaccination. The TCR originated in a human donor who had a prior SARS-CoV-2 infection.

The CDR3 spells CASSLTRSGGETQYF. The DNA for the CDR3 is TGTGCCAGCAGCTTGACCCGATCGGGAGGGGAGACCCAGTACTTC. The chain combines TRBV11-1 with TRBJ2-5; 8 bases fit TRBD2. J gave up 5 bases and V 3 bases, and 8 bases lay outside the gene matches. Looked up from germline, CDR1 is SGHAT and CDR2 is FQDESV (reference sequence). The CDR3 sequence is 15 residues long.